These 6 T cell receptor beta chains were all obtained from the same sample, sequenced in a study of human T cells and chemical hapten exposure. As for time point: patch test 3, about 24 weeks after DPC sensitization. Treatment described: therapeutic diphenylcyclopropenone sensitization with weekly scalp DPC. Each CDR3 protein gets one entry after TCRdb re-called the RACE reads with MiXCR. The data show about 64,000 distinct CDR3 sequences, with about 11% seen just once and roughly 2.3% held by the top ten. This material consisted of whole blood, taken in connection with sensitization to the hapten diphenylcyclopropenone (DPC). Every receptor here comes from a woman in her twenties or thirties with alopecia areata. Some clones in this sample may be carry-over from other donors' samples.

This clonotype has just one count. One end of the junction is discordant with germline, which a read error may explain. CDR3 sequence reads: CASRNADVGTEALF. As DNA, the CDR3 is TGTGCCAGCAGGAACGCCGACGTTGGGACTGAAGCTTTGTTT. The chain is built from TRBV6-2 or TRBV6-3 and TRBJ1-1, with D possibly TRBD1 on 5 matching bases. Germline lookup yields CDR1 MNHEY and CDR2 SVGEGT. CDR3 length: 14 amino acids.

This clonotype was counted ten times or more. The chain uses TRBV5-1 and TRBJ2-7; 15 bases align to TRBD2. This CDR3 is 14 amino acids long. The junction had 3 bases not matched to a gene; V was cut back by 5 bases and J by 6 bases. Germline CDR1 and CDR2: SGHRS and YFSETQ. The CDR3 coding sequence is TGCGCCAGCAGATCGGGACTAGCGGGAGGCGAGCAGTACTTC. This sequence encodes CASRSGLAGGEQYF. The entire variable domain, with the rest obtained from reference TRBV5-1 and TRBJ2-7, is as follows: KAGVTQTPRYLIKTRGQQVTLSCSPISGHRSVSWYQQTPGQGLQFLFEYFSETQRNKGNFPGRFSGRQFSNSRSEMNVSTLELGDSALYLCASRSGLAGGEQYFGPGTRLTVT.

This clonotype was counted at least ten times. The CDR3: CASSLTGGVETQYF. Written as DNA, the CDR3 is TGTGCCAGCAGCTTAACGGGAGGTGTGGAGACCCAGTACTTC. V gene TRBV7-3 combines with J gene TRBJ2-5, with D perhaps TRBD2 (6 bases). The CDR3 is made up of 14 amino acids. Germline V gives CDR1 SGHTA, CDR2 FQGTGA. V was cut by 0 bases and J by 5 bases, with 10 bases left in between.

The CDR3 is CASSVGNSGTTDTQYF. The CDR3 region has the DNA TGTGCCAGCAGCGTAGGTAATAGCGGCACCACAGATACGCAGTATTTT. The chain joins TRBV9 to TRBJ2-3, with D maybe TRBD2 (6 bases). The CDR3 runs 16 residues. Germline V gives CDR1 SGDLS, CDR2 YYNGEE. The V end was cut by 0 bases, the J end by 2 bases, with 13 bases between.

Ten or more counts support this clonotype. The chain links TRBV28 to TRBJ1-4; D gene unclear. V was pared by 8 bases and J by 8 bases, with 3 bases between. The V gene's germline CDR1 is MDHEN and CDR2 SYDVKM. The CDR3 runs to 9 residues. CDR3 nucleotides: TGTGCCAGCTTCGAAAAACTGTTTTTT. It translates to CASFEKLFF.

The gene calls are TRBV2 and TRBJ2-5; tentative D call: TRBD2 (5 bases). V was cut by 8 bases and J by 5 bases, with 18 bases left in between. The germline gives CDR1 SNHLY, CDR2 FYNNEI. This CDR3 spans 14 amino acids. Written as DNA, the CDR3 is TGTGCCAGCCGGCGGGCACCCCCCCCGGAGACCCAGTACTTC. Its translation: CASRRAPPPETQYF.